The clone carrying this T cell receptor (beta chain) was recorded many times. Its antigen is unknown. This sample is part of a study of T-cell reconstitution after alpha-beta-depleted transplantation in children. It was with unique molecular identifiers that the TCRbeta library was prepared. TCRdb used MiXCR to reprocess the PCR reads, holding one entry per CDR3 protein. Altogether almost 500,000 distinct CDR3 sequences are present, over 9.5% being singletons, with the ten largest covering around 2%. General study findings and limits: Alpha-beta T cells about two months after transplant reportedly derived from several hundred expanded graft clones. Newly generated T cells supplied most T-cell counts and diversity one year post-transplant. Where some patients showed high TCRbeta diversity at day 60, it came from recipient T cells and thymic progenitors that had survived.

The specimen was PBMCs, collected before TCRalphabeta/CD19-depleted stem cell transplant. This TCR was sampled from a child under 10 years old with inherited bone marrow failure, due to receive a stem cell transplant.

This CDR3 reads CASSQDRRDTQYF. CDR3 in DNA: TGTGCCAGCAGTCAGGACCGAAGGGATACGCAGTATTTT. This chain links TRBV12-3 or TRBV12-4 with TRBJ2-3, with no clear D. This CDR3 is built from 13 residues. V lost 5 bases to trimming and J lost 6 bases, with 12 bases between them.